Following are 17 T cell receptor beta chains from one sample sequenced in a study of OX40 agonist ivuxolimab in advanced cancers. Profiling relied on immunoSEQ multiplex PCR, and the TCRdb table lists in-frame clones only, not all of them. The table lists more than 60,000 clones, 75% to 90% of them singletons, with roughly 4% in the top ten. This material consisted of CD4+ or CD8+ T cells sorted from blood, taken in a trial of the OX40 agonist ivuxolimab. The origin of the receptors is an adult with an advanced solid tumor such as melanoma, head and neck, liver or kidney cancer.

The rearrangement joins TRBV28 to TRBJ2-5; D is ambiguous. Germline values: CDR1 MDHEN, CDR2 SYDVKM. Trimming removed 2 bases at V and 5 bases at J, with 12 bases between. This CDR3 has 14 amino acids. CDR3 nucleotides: TGTGCCAGCAGTTTACCGGTAGATGGGGAGACCCAGTACTTC. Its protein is CASSLPVDGETQYF. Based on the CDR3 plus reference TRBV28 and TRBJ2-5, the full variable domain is DVKVTQSSRYLVKRTGEKVFLECVQDMDHENMFWYRQDPGLGLRLIYFSYDVKMKEKGDIPEGYSVSREKKERFSLILESASTNQTSMYLCASSLPVDGETQYFGPGTRLLVL.

The DNA of the CDR3 is TGTGCCAGCAGCTTAGGAATAGACCCAGCTAACTATGGCTACACCTTC. Its translation is CASSLGIDPANYGYTF. This chain joins TRBV7-9 and TRBJ1-2; D is uncertain. V shed 1 base and J shed 0 bases, with 12 bases lying between them. Germline V gene sequence: CDR1 SEHNR, CDR2 FQNEAQ (reference sequence). CDR3 size: 16 residues.

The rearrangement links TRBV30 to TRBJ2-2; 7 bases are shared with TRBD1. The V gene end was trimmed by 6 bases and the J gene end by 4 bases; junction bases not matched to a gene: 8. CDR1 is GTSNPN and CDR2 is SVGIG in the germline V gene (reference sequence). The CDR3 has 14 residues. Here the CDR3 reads CACNGQEGTGELFF. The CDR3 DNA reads TGTGCCTGTAACGGACAGGAAGGCACCGGGGAGCTGTTTTTT.

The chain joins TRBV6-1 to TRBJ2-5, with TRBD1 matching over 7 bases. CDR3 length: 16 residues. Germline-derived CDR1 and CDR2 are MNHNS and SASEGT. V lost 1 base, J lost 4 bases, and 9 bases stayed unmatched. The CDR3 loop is CASSEVGRAGGETQYF. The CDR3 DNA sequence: TGTGCCAGCAGTGAAGTGGGTAGGGCAGGGGGAGAGACCCAGTACTTC.

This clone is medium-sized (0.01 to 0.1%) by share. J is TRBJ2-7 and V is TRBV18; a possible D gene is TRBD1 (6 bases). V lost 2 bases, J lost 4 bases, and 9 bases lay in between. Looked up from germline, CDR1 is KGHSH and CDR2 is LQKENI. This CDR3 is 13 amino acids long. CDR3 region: CASSPNREYEQYF. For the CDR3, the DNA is TGTGCCAGCTCACCAAACAGGGAATACGAGCAGTACTTC.

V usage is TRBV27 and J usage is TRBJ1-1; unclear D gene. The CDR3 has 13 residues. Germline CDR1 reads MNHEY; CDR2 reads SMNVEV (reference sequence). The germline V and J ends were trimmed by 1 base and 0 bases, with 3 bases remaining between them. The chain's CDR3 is CASSLYVNTEAFF. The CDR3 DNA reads TGTGCCAGCAGTTTATACGTGAACACTGAAGCTTTCTTT.

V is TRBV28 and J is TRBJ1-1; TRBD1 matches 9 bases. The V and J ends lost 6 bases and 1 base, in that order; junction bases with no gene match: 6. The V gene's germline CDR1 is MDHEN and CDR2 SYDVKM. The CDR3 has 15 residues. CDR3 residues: CASRASGQGNTEAFF. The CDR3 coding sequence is TGTGCCAGCAGGGCATCGGGACAGGGGAACACTGAAGCTTTCTTT.

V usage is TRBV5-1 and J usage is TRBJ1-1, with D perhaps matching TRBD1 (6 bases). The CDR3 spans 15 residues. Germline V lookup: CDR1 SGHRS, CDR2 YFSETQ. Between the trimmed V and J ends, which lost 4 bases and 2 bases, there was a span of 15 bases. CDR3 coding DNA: TGCGCCAGCAGCGGGAGCACAGGGCTTAACACTGAAGCTTTCTTT. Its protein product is CASSGSTGLNTEAFF.

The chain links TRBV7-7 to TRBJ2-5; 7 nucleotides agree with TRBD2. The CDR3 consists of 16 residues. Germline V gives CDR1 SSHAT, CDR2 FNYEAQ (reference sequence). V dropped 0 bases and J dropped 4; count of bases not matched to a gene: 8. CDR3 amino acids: CASSLARGNGGETQYF. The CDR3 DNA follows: TGTGCCAGCAGCTTAGCGCGGGGGAATGGGGGAGAGACCCAGTACTTC.

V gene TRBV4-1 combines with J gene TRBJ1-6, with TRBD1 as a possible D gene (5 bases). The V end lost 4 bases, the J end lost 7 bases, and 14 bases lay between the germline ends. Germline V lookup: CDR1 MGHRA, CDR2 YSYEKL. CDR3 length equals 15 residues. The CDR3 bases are TGCGCCAGCAGCCTCCTGGGGGGGAAAAATTCACCCCTCCACTTT. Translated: CASSLLGGKNSPLHF.

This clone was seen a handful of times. DNA of the CDR3: TGTGCCAGCAGTGGTCATACCGGAGCCAAAAATGAGCAGTTCTTC. Translated, it gives CASSGHTGAKNEQFF. This chain uses TRBV6-1 with TRBJ2-1; D unresolved. The germline gives CDR1 MNHNS, CDR2 SASEGT. The CDR3 spans 15 residues. V was clipped by 4 bases and J by 7 bases, with 17 bases between them.

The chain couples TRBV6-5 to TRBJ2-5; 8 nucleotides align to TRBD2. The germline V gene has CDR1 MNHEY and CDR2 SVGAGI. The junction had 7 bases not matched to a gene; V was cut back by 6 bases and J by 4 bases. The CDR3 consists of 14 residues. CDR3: CASRGSGSGETQYF. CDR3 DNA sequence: TGTGCCAGCAGGGGGAGCGGGAGCGGAGAGACCCAGTACTTC.

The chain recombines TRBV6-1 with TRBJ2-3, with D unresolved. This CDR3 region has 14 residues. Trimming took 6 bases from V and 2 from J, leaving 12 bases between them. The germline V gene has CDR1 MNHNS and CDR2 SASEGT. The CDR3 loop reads CASRLVGNTDTQYF. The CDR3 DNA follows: TGTGCCAGCAGGCTCGTTGGTAACACAGATACGCAGTATTTT.

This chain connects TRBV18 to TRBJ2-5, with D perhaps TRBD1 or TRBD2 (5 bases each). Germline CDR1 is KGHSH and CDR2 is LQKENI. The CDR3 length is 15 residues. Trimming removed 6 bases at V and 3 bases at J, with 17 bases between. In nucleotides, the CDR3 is TGTGCCAGCTCCCCTATCGTGGGGGTGGAAGAGACCCAGTACTTC. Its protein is CASSPIVGVEETQYF.

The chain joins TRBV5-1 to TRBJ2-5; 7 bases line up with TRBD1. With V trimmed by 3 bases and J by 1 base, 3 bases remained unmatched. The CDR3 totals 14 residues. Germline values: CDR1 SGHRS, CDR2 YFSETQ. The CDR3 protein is CASSWGQSQETQYF. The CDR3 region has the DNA TGCGCCAGCAGCTGGGGACAGTCCCAAGAGACCCAGTACTTC. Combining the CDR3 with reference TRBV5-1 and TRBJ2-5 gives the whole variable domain KAGVTQTPRYLIKTRGQQVTLSCSPISGHRSVSWYQQTPGQGLQFLFEYFSETQRNKGNFPGRFSGRQFSNSRSEMNVSTLELGDSALYLCASSWGQSQETQYFGPGTRLLVL.

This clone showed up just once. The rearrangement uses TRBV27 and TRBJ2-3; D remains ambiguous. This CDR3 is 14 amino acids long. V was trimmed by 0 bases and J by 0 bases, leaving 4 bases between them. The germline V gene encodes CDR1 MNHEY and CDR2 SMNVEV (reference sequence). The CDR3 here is CASSLSGSTDTQYF. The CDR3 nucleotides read TGTGCCAGCAGTTTATCCGGGAGCACAGATACGCAGTATTTT.

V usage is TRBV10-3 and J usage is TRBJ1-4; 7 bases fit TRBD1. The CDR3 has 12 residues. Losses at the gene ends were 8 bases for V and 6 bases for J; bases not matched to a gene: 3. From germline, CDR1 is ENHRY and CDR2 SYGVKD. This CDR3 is CAIGQGDEKLFF. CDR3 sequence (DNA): TGTGCCATCGGGCAGGGGGATGAAAAACTGTTTTTT.